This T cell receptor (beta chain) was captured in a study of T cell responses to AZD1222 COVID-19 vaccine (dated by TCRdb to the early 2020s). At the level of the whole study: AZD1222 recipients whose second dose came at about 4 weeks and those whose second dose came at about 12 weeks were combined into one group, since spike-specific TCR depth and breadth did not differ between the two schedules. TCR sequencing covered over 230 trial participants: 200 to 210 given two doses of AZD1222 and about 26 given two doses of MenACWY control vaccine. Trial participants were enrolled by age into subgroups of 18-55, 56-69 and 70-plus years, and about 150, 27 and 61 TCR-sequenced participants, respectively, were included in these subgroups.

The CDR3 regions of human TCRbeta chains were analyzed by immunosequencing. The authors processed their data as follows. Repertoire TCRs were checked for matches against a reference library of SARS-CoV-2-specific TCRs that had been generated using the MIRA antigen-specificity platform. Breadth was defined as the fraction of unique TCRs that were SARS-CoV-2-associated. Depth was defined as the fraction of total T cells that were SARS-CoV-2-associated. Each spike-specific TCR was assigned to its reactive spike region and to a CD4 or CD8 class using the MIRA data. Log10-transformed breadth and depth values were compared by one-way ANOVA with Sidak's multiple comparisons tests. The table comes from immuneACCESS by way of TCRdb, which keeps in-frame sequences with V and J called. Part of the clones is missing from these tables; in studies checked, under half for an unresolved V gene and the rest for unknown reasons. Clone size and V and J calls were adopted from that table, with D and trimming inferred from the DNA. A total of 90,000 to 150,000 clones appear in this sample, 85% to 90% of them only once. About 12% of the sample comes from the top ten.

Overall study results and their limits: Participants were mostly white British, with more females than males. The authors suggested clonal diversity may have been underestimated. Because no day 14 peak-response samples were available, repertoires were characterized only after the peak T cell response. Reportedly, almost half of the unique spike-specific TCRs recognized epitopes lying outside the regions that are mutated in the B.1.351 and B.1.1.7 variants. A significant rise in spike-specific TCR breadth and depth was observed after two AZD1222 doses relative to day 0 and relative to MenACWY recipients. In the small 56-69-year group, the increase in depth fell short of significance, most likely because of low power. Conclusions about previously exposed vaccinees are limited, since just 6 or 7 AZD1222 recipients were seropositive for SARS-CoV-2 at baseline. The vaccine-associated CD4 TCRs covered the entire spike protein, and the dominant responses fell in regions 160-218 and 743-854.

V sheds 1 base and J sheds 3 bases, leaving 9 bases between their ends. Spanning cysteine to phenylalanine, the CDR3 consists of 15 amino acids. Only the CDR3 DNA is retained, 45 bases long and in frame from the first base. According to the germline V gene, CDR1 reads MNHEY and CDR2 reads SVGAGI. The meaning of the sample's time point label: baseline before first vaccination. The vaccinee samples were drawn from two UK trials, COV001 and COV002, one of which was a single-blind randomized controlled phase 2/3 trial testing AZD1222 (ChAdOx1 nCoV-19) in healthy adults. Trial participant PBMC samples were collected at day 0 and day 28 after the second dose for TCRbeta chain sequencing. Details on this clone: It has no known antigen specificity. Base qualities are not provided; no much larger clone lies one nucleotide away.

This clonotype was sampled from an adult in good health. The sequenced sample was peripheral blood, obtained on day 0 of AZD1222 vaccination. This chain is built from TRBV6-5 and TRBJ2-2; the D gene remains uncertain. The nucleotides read TGTGCCAGCAGTTACTGGGAATCGCACACCGGGGAGCTGTTTTTT. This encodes CASSYWESHTGELFF.